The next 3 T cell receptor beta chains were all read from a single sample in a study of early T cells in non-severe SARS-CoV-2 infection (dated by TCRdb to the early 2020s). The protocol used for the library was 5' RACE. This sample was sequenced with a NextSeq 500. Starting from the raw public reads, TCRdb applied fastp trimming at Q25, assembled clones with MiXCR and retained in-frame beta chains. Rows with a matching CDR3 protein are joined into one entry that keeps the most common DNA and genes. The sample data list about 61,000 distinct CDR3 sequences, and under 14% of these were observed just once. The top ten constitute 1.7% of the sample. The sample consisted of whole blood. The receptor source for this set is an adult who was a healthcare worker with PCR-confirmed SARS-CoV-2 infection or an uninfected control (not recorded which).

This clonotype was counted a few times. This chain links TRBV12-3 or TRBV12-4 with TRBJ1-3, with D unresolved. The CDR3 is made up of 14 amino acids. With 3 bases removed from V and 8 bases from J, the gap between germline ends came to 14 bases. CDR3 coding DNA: TGTGCCAGCAGTTTGTCGGTGGGGAGGGACACCATATATTTT. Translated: CASSLSVGRDTIYF.

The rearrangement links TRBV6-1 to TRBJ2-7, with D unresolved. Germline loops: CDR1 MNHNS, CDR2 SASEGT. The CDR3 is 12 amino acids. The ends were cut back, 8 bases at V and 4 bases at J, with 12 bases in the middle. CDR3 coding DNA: TGTGCCAGCGTAGGAGTAACTTACGAGCAGTACTTC. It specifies CASVGVTYEQYF.

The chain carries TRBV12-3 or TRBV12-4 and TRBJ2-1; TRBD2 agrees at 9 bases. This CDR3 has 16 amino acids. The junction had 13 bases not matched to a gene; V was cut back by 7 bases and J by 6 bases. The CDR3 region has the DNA TGTGCCAGCAACCAACCCGGGACTAGCTTTGCCAATGAGCAGTTCTTC. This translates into CASNQPGTSFANEQFF.